This record covers a single TCR beta chain. What this receptor recognizes is not known. Base quality data are lacking; no much larger clone is found one base away. TCRdb shows the sequencer as Illumina NovaSeq 6000. Using 5'RACE with constant-segment primers, TCRalpha and TCRbeta cDNA libraries were constructed, with sample barcodes and unique molecular identifiers added in the process. RNA was extracted from every sample with Trizol reagent. The libraries were amplified in two PCR steps, and the second step added a second sample barcode and Illumina TruSeq adapters. Sequencing of the libraries was done on an Illumina NovaSeq, producing 2 x 150 bp paired-end reads. On the authors' methods: With migec v1.2.7, reads were demultiplexed and then collapsed into UMI-guided consensus sequences. Using mixcr v2.1.11, the UMI consensuses were aligned to TRA and TRB V and J templates and assembled into clonotypes. A clonotype was counted as expanded or contracted only if both edgeR and NoisET called the change significant, with noise models trained on biological replicates. For edgeR calls, a false discovery rate-adjusted p below 0.01 and a log2 fold-change threshold of 1 were applied. PCA with hierarchical clustering of max-normalized trajectories of the 1000 most abundant clonotypes was used as exploratory dynamics analysis. Separately sequenced CD4+ and CD8+ repertoires were used to assign a CD4 or CD8 phenotype to each responding clone. TCRdb reprocessing: public reads trimmed at Q25 with fastp, clones called with MiXCR, in-frame beta chains kept. Under each unique CDR3 protein, matching rows form one entry showing the most common genes and DNA. The V and J calls and clone size are TCRdb's, not the authors'. For this sample there are approximately 570,000 distinct CDR3 sequences; about a sixth appear just once. The leading ten clones occupy approximately 12% of the sample.

The record originates from a study of T-cell memory formation after mild COVID-19 (dated by TCRdb to about 2021). Study-level background: Most TCR sequence clusters were specific to one of the two donors. Longitudinal TCRalpha and TCRbeta repertoire sequencing tracked T-cell clones expanding and contracting after mild COVID-19 in a couple of donors. Two young, previously healthy adult volunteers made up the cohort, one male and one female. On the study overall, not on this receptor specifically: SARS-CoV-2 specificity was not confirmed for the second-wave clones peaking on day 37. The detection of some responding clones in pre-infection memory suggests that pre-existing cross-reactive memory T cells joined the SARS-CoV-2 response. Clones contracting from day 15 to 85 had balanced CD4/CD8 phenotypes, while a second wave expanding from day 15 to 37 was biased towards CD4+. The study included only a couple of mild cases, and larger cohorts that include severe cases with pre-infection samples were judged to be necessary. Contracting CD4+ clones were located mainly in the CM and EM memory subsets, whereas CD8+ clones were found to be enriched in EMRA.

The germline V end is reduced by 2 bases and the J end by 2 bases; junction bases left unmatched: 5. Including the terminal cysteine and phenylalanine, the CDR3 comprises 16 residues. CDR3 DNA is the only sequence kept; it has 48 bases, read in frame from the first base. The germline V gene provides CDR1 SGHRS and CDR2 YFSETQ. Ficoll-Paque density gradient centrifugation was used to isolate PBMCs. The specimen sequenced was PBMCs or a T cell subset sorted from them (not recorded which). The sequence links TRBV5-1 to TRBJ2-3; 10 central nucleotides agree with TRBD1. The TCR sequence derives from an adult woman who had mild COVID-19 (a few samples of this study predate the infection). The sample titles of this study are shuffled in the database, so cell type and time point are left out; the donor was told from shared clones. The DNA sequence is TGCGCCAGCAGCTTAGGGACAGGGGCCTTCACAGATACGCAGTATTTT. Translated, it reads CASSLGTGAFTDTQYF.